This TCR beta chain was captured in a study of T and B cells in COVID-19 patients. Study context: COVID-19 patients gave peripheral blood either during active infection or after recovery. Of 20 to 25 active-infection patients, approximately 17 carried comorbidities linked to unfavorable COVID-19 outcome. The study's findings and limits: Highly clonal in active COVID-19, TRB repertoires exceeded healthy-donor diversity and richness at recovery. In COVID-19 patients, T cell receptor beta variable and joining gene use was reportedly strongly skewed.

BIOMED2 TRB-A/B primer pools were used in multiplex TRB PCR. One entry per CDR3 protein results from TCRdb running MiXCR on the multiplex PCR reads. The sample lists some 8,000 distinct CDR3 sequences; 25% were seen once. Concerning this clonotype itself: Its antigen is not identified.

J lost 0 bases, V lost 4 bases, and 1 base had no gene match. Per germline, CDR1 SEHNR and CDR2 FQNEAQ (reference sequence). The CDR3 spans 15 residues. Blood genomic DNA input for TRB amplification was about 220-500 ng. This rearrangement joins TRBV7-9 to TRBJ2-7; the match to TRBD2 covers 12 bases. What was sequenced was blood. The TCR was taken from a human donor who had recovered from COVID-19. CDR3 in DNA: TGTGCCAGCAGCTCTAGCGGGAGGGCCTCCTACGAGCAGTACTTC. This sequence encodes CASSSSGRASYEQYF.